This is a list of T cell receptor beta chains from one sample in a study of blood T cell repertoires in COVID-19. Libraries were prepared by immunoSEQ multiplex PCR; TCRdb keeps only in-frame clonotypes and omits some of them. The sample shows about 280,000 clones, around 88% of them seen only once. The source material was PBMCs or T cells enriched from blood (not recorded which). These receptors were obtained from a woman aged 40 to 50 who had recovered from COVID-19. Each CDR3 is given with its conserved first and last residue. Fields, in order: clone size, V gene, D gene, J gene, CDR3 protein, CDR3 DNA. The D gene is left open where the match is weak. Clone size, where shown, is once, few, many, or a class for clones that have expanded.

clone size: .; V gene: TRBV10-3; D gene: TRBD2; J gene: TRBJ2-1; CDR3 protein: CAISVSSGAYNEQFF; CDR3 DNA: TGTGCCATCAGTGTTTCTAGCGGAGCCTACAATGAGCAGTTCTTC
clone size: once; V gene: TRBV30; D gene: .; J gene: TRBJ1-3; CDR3 protein: CAWSRASSSGNTIYF; CDR3 DNA: TGTGCCTGGAGTCGTGCGTCAAGCTCTGGAAACACCATATATTTT
clone size: .; V gene: TRBV7-9; D gene: .; J gene: TRBJ2-2; CDR3 protein: CAGTQRVNTGELFF; CDR3 DNA: TGTGCCGGCACCCAGAGGGTCAACACCGGGGAGCTGTTTTTT
clone size: .; V gene: TRBV19; D gene: .; J gene: TRBJ2-1; CDR3 protein: CASSYTGIGSYNEQFF; CDR3 DNA: TGTGCCAGTAGTTACACAGGGATAGGGTCCTACAATGAGCAGTTCTTC
clone size: .; V gene: TRBV30; D gene: .; J gene: TRBJ1-1; CDR3 protein: CAWSGARTGIMNTEAFF; CDR3 DNA: TGTGCCTGGAGCGGTGCGAGAACAGGGATCATGAACACTGAAGCTTTCTTT
clone size: .; V gene: TRBV7-2; D gene: .; J gene: TRBJ1-1; CDR3 protein: CASSFSGGNTEAFF; CDR3 DNA: TGTGCCAGCAGCTTCTCCGGGGGAAACACTGAAGCTTTCTTT
clone size: .; V gene: TRBV24-1; D gene: .; J gene: TRBJ2-1; CDR3 protein: CATSERAAEQFF; CDR3 DNA: TGTGCCACCAGTGAGCGGGCGGCTGAGCAGTTCTTC
clone size: .; V gene: TRBV27; D gene: TRBD1; J gene: TRBJ1-4; CDR3 protein: CASRPPGQGDEKLFF; CDR3 DNA: TGTGCCAGCAGACCACCGGGACAGGGAGACGAAAAACTGTTTTTT
clone size: .; V gene: TRBV5-4; D gene: TRBD1; J gene: TRBJ2-7; CDR3 protein: CASSLGRGSYEQYF; CDR3 DNA: TGTGCCAGCAGCTTGGGCAGGGGGAGCTACGAGCAGTACTTC
clone size: .; V gene: TRBV3-1/TRBV3-2; D gene: .; J gene: TRBJ2-1; CDR3 protein: CATLEGSYNEQFF; CDR3 DNA: TGTGCCACCCTGGAGGGCTCCTACAATGAGCAGTTCTTC
clone size: few; V gene: TRBV7-3; D gene: TRBD2; J gene: TRBJ2-1; CDR3 protein: CASSPPSGRANEQFF; CDR3 DNA: TGTGCCAGCAGCCCGCCTAGCGGGAGGGCCAATGAGCAGTTCTTC
clone size: .; V gene: TRBV7-2; D gene: .; J gene: TRBJ2-1; CDR3 protein: CASSSDSFVEQFF; CDR3 DNA: TGTGCCAGCAGCTCAGATAGCTTCGTCGAGCAGTTCTTC
clone size: .; V gene: TRBV7-8; D gene: .; J gene: TRBJ2-7; CDR3 protein: CASSSHTDITYEQYF; CDR3 DNA: TGTGCCAGCAGCTCCCATACCGACATCACCTACGAGCAGTACTTC
clone size: .; V gene: TRBV7-9; D gene: .; J gene: TRBJ2-1; CDR3 protein: CASSFGQGINNEQFF; CDR3 DNA: TGTGCCAGCAGCTTCGGGCAGGGTATCAACAATGAGCAGTTCTTC
clone size: .; V gene: TRBV4-1; D gene: TRBD2; J gene: TRBJ2-1; CDR3 protein: CASSQDILGRKREGRGEQFF; CDR3 DNA: TGCGCCAGCAGCCAAGATATTTTGGGCCGAAAGCGGGAGGGCCGAGGGGAGCAGTTCTTC
clone size: .; V gene: TRBV9; D gene: .; J gene: TRBJ2-6; CDR3 protein: CASSVGETAGANVLTF; CDR3 DNA: TGTGCCAGCAGCGTAGGTGAGACTGCTGGGGCCAACGTCCTGACTTTC
clone size: .; V gene: TRBV3-1/TRBV3-2; D gene: TRBD1; J gene: TRBJ1-1; CDR3 protein: CASSRNGQDKAFF; CDR3 DNA: TGTGCCAGCAGCCGAAACGGACAGGACAAAGCTTTCTTT
clone size: .; V gene: TRBV27; D gene: .; J gene: TRBJ1-1; CDR3 protein: CASSLKEYTEAFF; CDR3 DNA: TGTGCCAGCAGTTTAAAAGAGTACACTGAAGCTTTCTTT
clone size: .; V gene: TRBV6-5; D gene: TRBD2; J gene: TRBJ2-1; CDR3 protein: CASRRLAVNNEQFF; CDR3 DNA: TGTGCCAGCAGACGACTAGCGGTAAACAATGAGCAGTTCTTC
clone size: .; V gene: TRBV11-2; D gene: .; J gene: TRBJ1-6; CDR3 protein: CASSLGQHNSPLHF; CDR3 DNA: TGTGCCAGCAGCTTGGGGCAGCATAATTCACCCCTCCACTTT
clone size: .; V gene: TRBV21-1; D gene: .; J gene: TRBJ2-5; CDR3 protein: CASSKGRLAETQYF; CDR3 DNA: TGTGCCAGCAGCAAAGGTCGTCTAGCAGAGACCCAGTACTTC
clone size: .; V gene: TRBV5-8; D gene: .; J gene: TRBJ1-4; CDR3 protein: CASSSRQTLNEKLFF; CDR3 DNA: TGTGCCAGCAGCAGCAGACAGACTTTAAATGAAAAACTGTTTTTT
clone size: .; V gene: TRBV4-3; D gene: TRBD1; J gene: TRBJ2-1; CDR3 protein: CASSRQGAQGNEQFF; CDR3 DNA: TGCGCCAGCAGCCGCCAGGGGGCTCAGGGCAATGAGCAGTTCTTC
clone size: .; V gene: TRBV27; D gene: TRBD1; J gene: TRBJ2-5; CDR3 protein: CASPLGGRNVQETQYF; CDR3 DNA: TGTGCCAGCCCTTTAGGGGGCCGAAACGTCCAGGAGACCCAGTACTTC
clone size: .; V gene: TRBV7-9; D gene: .; J gene: TRBJ1-1; CDR3 protein: CASSSREGLAFF; CDR3 DNA: TGTGCCAGCAGCTCAAGAGAGGGTTTGGCTTTCTTT
clone size: .; V gene: TRBV10-3; D gene: .; J gene: TRBJ2-7; CDR3 protein: CAISAPAVYEQYF; CDR3 DNA: TGTGCCATCAGTGCCCCAGCGGTCTACGAGCAGTACTTC
clone size: once; V gene: TRBV25-1; D gene: .; J gene: TRBJ1-1; CDR3 protein: CASSARDGGPAFREAFF; CDR3 DNA: TGTGCCAGCAGTGCACGGGACGGGGGGCCAGCATTTCGGGAAGCTTTCTTT
clone size: few; V gene: TRBV5-1; D gene: TRBD2; J gene: TRBJ2-2; CDR3 protein: CASSLWAGANTGELFF; CDR3 DNA: TGCGCCAGCAGCTTGTGGGCGGGAGCGAACACCGGGGAGCTGTTTTTT
clone size: .; V gene: TRBV5-1; D gene: .; J gene: TRBJ2-3; CDR3 protein: CASSSLGGRAHTDTQYF; CDR3 DNA: TGCGCCAGCAGCTCCCTGGGTGGGCGGGCACACACAGATACGCAGTATTTT
clone size: .; V gene: TRBV6-2/TRBV6-3; D gene: TRBD1; J gene: TRBJ2-7; CDR3 protein: CASSYRGTGYEQYF; CDR3 DNA: TGTGCCAGCAGTTACAGAGGGACAGGATACGAGCAGTACTTC
clone size: .; V gene: TRBV19; D gene: .; J gene: TRBJ1-3; CDR3 protein: CASKRTAGNTIYF; CDR3 DNA: TGTGCCAGTAAACGGACAGCTGGAAACACCATATATTTT
clone size: .; V gene: TRBV6-5; D gene: .; J gene: TRBJ2-3; CDR3 protein: CASSMTRATDTQYF; CDR3 DNA: TGTGCCAGCAGTATGACTCGAGCCACAGATACGCAGTATTTT
clone size: .; V gene: TRBV18; D gene: TRBD1; J gene: TRBJ2-5; CDR3 protein: CASSRTGGPQETQYF; CDR3 DNA: TGTGCCAGCTCACGGACAGGGGGGCCCCAAGAGACCCAGTACTTC
clone size: .; V gene: TRBV19; D gene: TRBD1; J gene: TRBJ2-7; CDR3 protein: CASSIRGLANEQYF; CDR3 DNA: TGTGCCAGTAGTATCAGGGGGCTCGCGAACGAGCAGTACTTC
clone size: .; V gene: TRBV27; D gene: TRBD1; J gene: TRBJ2-2; CDR3 protein: CASSLRGQSNTGELFF; CDR3 DNA: TGTGCCAGCAGTTTAAGGGGACAGTCGAACACCGGGGAGCTGTTTTTT
clone size: .; V gene: TRBV9; D gene: .; J gene: TRBJ1-2; CDR3 protein: CASSEGPKSLYGYTF; CDR3 DNA: TGTGCCAGCAGCGAGGGGCCCAAGTCACTCTATGGCTACACCTTC
clone size: .; V gene: TRBV10-3; D gene: .; J gene: TRBJ1-5; CDR3 protein: CAIAASARNQPQHF; CDR3 DNA: TGTGCCATCGCCGCGTCCGCCCGAAATCAGCCCCAGCATTTT
clone size: few; V gene: TRBV28; D gene: .; J gene: TRBJ1-2; CDR3 protein: CASSLGRVYGYTF; CDR3 DNA: TGTGCCAGCAGTTTAGGGCGGGTCTATGGCTACACCTTC
clone size: .; V gene: TRBV7-2; D gene: TRBD2; J gene: TRBJ2-3; CDR3 protein: CASSTGLAGAGDTQYF; CDR3 DNA: TGTGCCAGCAGCACGGGACTAGCGGGAGCGGGAGATACGCAGTATTTT
clone size: .; V gene: TRBV3-1/TRBV3-2; D gene: .; J gene: TRBJ2-3; CDR3 protein: CASSQDVDTQYF; CDR3 DNA: TGTGCCAGCAGCCAAGACGTGGATACGCAGTATTTT
clone size: .; V gene: TRBV2; D gene: TRBD1; J gene: TRBJ2-2; CDR3 protein: CALGTAYTGELFF; CDR3 DNA: TGTGCCCTAGGGACAGCTTATACCGGGGAGCTGTTTTTT
clone size: once; V gene: TRBV3-1/TRBV3-2; D gene: TRBD1; J gene: TRBJ1-6; CDR3 protein: CASSQEFPRQGKSPLHF; CDR3 DNA: TGTGCCAGCAGCCAAGAATTCCCAAGACAGGGGAAATCACCCCTCCACTTT
clone size: .; V gene: TRBV7-2; D gene: .; J gene: TRBJ1-2; CDR3 protein: CASSIDINYGYTF; CDR3 DNA: TGTGCCAGCAGCATAGACATCAACTATGGCTACACCTTC
clone size: .; V gene: TRBV5-1; D gene: TRBD1; J gene: TRBJ1-6; CDR3 protein: CASSSGQGGSPLHF; CDR3 DNA: TGCGCCAGCAGCTCAGGACAGGGAGGTTCACCCCTCCACTTT